This TCR beta chain came from a study of control samples from healthy donors and cancer patients. This CDR3 has 19 residues. Trimming stripped 1 base from V and 2 bases from J, with 18 bases between. Germline CDR1 and CDR2: SGHTA and FQGNSA. This clone was counted once. Only in-frame clones appear in the TCRdb table, and some are missing; sequencing was by immunoSEQ multiplex PCR. This table holds some 120,000 clones, 80% to 95% found once. The sample comprised blood. V and J are TRBV7-2 and TRBJ2-6, with TRBD1 as a possible D gene (7 bases). The receptor was derived from a woman in her late teens or twenties in good health. In DNA, the CDR3 is TGTGCCAGCAGCTTAGGTCCCCAGGGGGGTCGGGCTGGGGCCAACGTCCTGACTTTC. Translated, it gives CASSLGPQGGRAGANVLTF.